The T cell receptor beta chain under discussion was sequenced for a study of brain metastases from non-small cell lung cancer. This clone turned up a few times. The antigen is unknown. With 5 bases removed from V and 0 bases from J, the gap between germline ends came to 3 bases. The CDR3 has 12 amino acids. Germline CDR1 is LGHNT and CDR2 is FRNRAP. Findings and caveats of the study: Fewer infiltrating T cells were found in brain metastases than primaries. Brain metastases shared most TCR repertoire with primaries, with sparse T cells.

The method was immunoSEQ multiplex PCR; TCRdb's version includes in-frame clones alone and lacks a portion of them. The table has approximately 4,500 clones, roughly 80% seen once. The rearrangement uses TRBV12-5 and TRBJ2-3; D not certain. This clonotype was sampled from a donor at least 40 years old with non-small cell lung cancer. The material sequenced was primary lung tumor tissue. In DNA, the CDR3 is TGTGCTAGTGGTGCTAGCACAGATACGCAGTATTTT. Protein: CASGASTDTQYF.